This T cell receptor (beta chain) came from a study of blood T cell repertoires in COVID-19. Background on the study: Acute and convalescent COVID-19 samples came from the United States, Italy and Spain. PBMCs, B-cell-depleted T cells, or T cells were the source of the cDNA or gDNA that made up the material.

Per the authors' pipeline: Using reference gene primer amplification, nucleated cell counts were estimated. Clones were read by immunoSEQ multiplex PCR, and TCRdb kept only the in-frame ones, dropping some. The V and J calls and the clone size are those of that table, but D and trimming were determined from the DNA. This sample yields about 53,000 clones, of which roughly 88% are seen a single time; around 2.9% belongs to the top ten. Germline V gene data show CDR1 as LNHNV and CDR2 as YYDKDF (reference sequence). V was trimmed by 7 bases and J by 8 bases, leaving 17 bases between them. The CDR3 contains 14 residues.

This receptor was identified in a man older than 75 with acute or convalescent COVID-19. V and J are TRBV15 and TRBJ1-4; D is unresolved. The sequenced material came from peripheral blood. The CDR3 DNA follows: TGTGCCACCAAAAAGGAGGGTTTGGGGGAAAAACTGTTTTTT. Protein sequence: CATKKEGLGEKLFF.